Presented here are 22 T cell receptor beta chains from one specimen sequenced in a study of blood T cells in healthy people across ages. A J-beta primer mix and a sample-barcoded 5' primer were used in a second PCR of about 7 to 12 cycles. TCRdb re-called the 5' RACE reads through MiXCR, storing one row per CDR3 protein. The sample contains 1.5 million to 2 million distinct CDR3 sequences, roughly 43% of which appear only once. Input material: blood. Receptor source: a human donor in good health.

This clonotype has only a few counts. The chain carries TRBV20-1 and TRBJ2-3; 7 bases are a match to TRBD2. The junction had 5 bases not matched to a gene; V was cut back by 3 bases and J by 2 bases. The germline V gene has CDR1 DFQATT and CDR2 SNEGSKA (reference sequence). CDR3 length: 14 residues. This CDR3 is CSASVGGHTDTQYF. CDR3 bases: TGCAGTGCTAGTGTGGGAGGGCACACAGATACGCAGTATTTT.

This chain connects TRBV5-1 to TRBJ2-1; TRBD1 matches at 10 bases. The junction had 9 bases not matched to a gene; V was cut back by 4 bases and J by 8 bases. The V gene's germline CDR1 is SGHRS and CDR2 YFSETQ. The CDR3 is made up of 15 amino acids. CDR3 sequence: CASSQGQGRCHEQFF. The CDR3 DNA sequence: TGCGCCAGCAGCCAGGGACAGGGGAGGTGCCATGAGCAGTTCTTC.

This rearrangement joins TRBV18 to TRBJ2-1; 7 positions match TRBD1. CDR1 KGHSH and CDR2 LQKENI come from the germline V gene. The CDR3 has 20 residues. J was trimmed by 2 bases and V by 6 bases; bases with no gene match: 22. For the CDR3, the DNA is TGTGCCAGCTCGCCGGGTCCGGGACAGAGCCTTTCTCGACCCTACAATGAGCAGTTCTTC. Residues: CASSPGPGQSLSRPYNEQFF.

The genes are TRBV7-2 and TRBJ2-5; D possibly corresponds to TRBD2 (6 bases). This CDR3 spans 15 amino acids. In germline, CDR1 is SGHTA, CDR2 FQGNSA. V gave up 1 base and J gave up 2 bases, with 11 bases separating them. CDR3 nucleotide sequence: TGTGCCAGCAGCTTAGACGGACTAAATCAAGAGACCCAGTACTTC. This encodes CASSLDGLNQETQYF.

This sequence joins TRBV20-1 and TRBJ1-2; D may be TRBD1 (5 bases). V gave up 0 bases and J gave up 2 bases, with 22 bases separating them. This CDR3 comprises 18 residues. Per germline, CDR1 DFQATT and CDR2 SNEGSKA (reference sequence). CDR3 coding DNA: TGCAGTGCTAGAGATCCATCAGGGTTGCCCGAGAAGAACTATGGCTACACCTTC. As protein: CSARDPSGLPEKNYGYTF.

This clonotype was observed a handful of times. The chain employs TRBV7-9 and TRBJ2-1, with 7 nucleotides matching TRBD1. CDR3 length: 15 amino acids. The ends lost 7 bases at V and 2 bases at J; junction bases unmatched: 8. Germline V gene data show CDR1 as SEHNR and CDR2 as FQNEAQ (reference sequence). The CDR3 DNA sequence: TGTGCCAGCACTCAGGGGGTCTCGCCCTACAATGAGCAGTTCTTC. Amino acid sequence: CASTQGVSPYNEQFF.

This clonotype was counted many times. The CDR3: CASSDRAGGSLAKNIQYF. Here the CDR3 DNA reads TGTGCCAGCAGCGACCGAGCGGGGGGATCTTTAGCCAAAAACATTCAGTACTTC. The chain recombines TRBV9 with TRBJ2-4; 9 nucleotides agree with TRBD2. CDR1 is SGDLS and CDR2 is YYNGEE in the germline V gene. V shed 3 bases and J 0 bases; nucleotides not matched to a gene: 10. The CDR3 is 18 amino acids.

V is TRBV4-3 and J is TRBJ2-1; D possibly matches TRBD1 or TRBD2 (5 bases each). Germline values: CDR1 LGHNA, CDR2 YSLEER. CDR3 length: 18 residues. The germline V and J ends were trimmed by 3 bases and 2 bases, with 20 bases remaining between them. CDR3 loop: CASSQVKPGTYTYNEQFF. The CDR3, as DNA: TGCGCCAGCAGCCAGGTAAAGCCCGGGACGTACACCTACAATGAGCAGTTCTTC.

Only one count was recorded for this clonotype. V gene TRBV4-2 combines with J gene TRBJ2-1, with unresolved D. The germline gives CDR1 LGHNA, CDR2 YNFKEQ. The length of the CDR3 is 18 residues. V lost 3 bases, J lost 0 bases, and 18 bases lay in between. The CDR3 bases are TGTGCCAGCAGCCAGAATCAGGCTGACGGTAGCTCCTACAATGAGCAGTTCTTC. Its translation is CASSQNQADGSSYNEQFF.

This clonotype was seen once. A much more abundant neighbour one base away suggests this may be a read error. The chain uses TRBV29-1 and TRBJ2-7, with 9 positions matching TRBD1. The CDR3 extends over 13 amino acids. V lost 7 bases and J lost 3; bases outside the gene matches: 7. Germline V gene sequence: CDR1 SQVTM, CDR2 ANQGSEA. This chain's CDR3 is CSGVGDRDYEQYF. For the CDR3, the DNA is TGCAGCGGTGTGGGGGACAGGGACTACGAGCAGTACTTC.

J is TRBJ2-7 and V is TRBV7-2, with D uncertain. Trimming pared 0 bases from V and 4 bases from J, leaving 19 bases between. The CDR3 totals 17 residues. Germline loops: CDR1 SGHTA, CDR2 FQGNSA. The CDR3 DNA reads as TGTGCCAGCAGCTTAGCGGACGGGCTCAACCTGGGTTACGAGCAGTACTTC. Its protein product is CASSLADGLNLGYEQYF.

This CDR3 reads CASSCRQGTTGFYYGYTF. Written as DNA, the CDR3 is TGTGCCAGCAGTTGCCGACAGGGGACCACCGGGTTCTACTATGGCTACACCTTC. V gene TRBV6-5 combines with J gene TRBJ1-2; 8 bases agree with TRBD1. Per the germline V gene, CDR1 is MNHEY and CDR2 is SVGAGI. J gave up 3 bases and V 4 bases, and 16 bases lay outside the gene matches. This CDR3 is built from 18 residues.

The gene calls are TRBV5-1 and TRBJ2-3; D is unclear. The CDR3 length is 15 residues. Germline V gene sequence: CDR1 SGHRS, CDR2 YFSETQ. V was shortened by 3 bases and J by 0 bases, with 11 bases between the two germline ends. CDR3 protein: CASSSTTGSTDTQYF. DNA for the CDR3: TGCGCCAGCAGCTCCACGACCGGCAGCACAGATACGCAGTATTTT.

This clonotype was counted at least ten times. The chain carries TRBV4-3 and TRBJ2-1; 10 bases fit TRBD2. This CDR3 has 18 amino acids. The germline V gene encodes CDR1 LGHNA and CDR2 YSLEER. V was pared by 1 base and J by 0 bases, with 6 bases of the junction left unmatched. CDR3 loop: CASSQGRLAGDSYNEQFF. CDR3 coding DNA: TGCGCCAGCAGCCAAGGGCGGCTAGCGGGGGACTCCTACAATGAGCAGTTCTTC.

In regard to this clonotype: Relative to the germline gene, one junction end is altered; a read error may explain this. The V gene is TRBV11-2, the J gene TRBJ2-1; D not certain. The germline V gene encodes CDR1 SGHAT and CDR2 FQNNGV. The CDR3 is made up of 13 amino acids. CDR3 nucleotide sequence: TGTGCCAGCAGCTTAGGTTCTTACACTGAGCAGTTCTTC. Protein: CASSLGSYTEQFF.

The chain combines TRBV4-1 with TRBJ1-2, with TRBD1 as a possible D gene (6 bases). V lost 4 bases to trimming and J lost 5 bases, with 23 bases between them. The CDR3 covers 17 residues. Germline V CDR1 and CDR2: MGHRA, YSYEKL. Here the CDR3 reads CASSRGRVTGSWYGYTF. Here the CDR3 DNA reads TGCGCCAGCAGCCGAGGTCGGGTAACAGGGAGTTGGTATGGCTACACCTTC.

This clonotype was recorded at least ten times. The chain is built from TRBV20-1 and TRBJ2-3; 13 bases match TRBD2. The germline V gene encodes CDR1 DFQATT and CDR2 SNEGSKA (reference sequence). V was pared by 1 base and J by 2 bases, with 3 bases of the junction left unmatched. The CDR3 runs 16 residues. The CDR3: CSARAGLAGSTDTQYF. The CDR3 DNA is TGCAGTGCTAGAGCGGGACTAGCGGGGTCCACAGATACGCAGTATTTT.

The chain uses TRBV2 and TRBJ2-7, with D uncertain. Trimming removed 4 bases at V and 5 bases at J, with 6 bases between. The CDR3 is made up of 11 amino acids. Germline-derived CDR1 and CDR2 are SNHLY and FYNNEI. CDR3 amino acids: CASSAFDEQYF. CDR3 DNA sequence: TGTGCCAGCAGTGCATTTGACGAGCAGTACTTC.

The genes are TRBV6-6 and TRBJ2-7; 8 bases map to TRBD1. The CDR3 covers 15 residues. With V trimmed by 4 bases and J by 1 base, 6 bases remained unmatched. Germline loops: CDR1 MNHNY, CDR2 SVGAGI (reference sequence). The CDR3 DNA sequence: TGTGCCAGCAGTTCACAGGGGGGCCCATCCTACGAGCAGTACTTC. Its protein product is CASSSQGGPSYEQYF.

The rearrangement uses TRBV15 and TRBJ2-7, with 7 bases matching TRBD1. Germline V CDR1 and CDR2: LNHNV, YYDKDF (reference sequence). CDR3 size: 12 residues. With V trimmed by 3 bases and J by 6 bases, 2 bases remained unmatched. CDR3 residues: CATSRTGFEQYF. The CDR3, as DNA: TGTGCCACCAGCAGGACAGGGTTCGAGCAGTACTTC. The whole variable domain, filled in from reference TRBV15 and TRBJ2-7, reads DAMVIQNPRYQVTQFGKPVTLSCSQTLNHNVMYWYQQKSSQAPKLLFHYYDKDFNNEADTPDNFQSRRPNTSFCFLDIRSPGLGDTAMYLCATSRTGFEQYFGPGTRLTVT.

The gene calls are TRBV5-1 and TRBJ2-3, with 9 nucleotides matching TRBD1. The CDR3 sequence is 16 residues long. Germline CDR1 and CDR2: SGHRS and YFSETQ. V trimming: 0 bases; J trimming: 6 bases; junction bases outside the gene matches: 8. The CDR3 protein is CASSLVGTGRGDTQYF. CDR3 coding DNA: TGCGCCAGCAGCTTGGTTGGGACAGGGCGCGGGGATACGCAGTATTTT.

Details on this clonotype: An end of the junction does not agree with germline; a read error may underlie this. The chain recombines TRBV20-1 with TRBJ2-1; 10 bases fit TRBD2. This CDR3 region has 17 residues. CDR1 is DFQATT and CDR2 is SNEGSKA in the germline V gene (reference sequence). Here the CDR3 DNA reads TGCAGTGCTAGAGTTTCTAGCGGGGGCCCCTCCTACGATGAGCAGTTCTTC. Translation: CSARVSSGGPSYDEQFF.